This T cell receptor (beta chain) was observed in a study of regulatory T cells in long-lasting Graves disease. About this clonotype itself: Its antigen remains unknown.

Regarding time point: newly diagnosed GD, antithyroid drugs for less than 3 months. From RNA extracted from PBMCs, the TCR library was made. According to the study, TCR beta libraries were built with iRepertoire HTBI primers and CDR3-region Arm-PCR. TCRdb fed the multiplex PCR reads into MiXCR, producing one record per CDR3 protein. The sample shows about 520,000 distinct CDR3 sequences, approximately 12% of them seen only once. The CDR3 runs to 14 residues. V lost 1 base, J lost 3 bases, and 10 bases lay in between. The germline V gene has CDR1 SGHTA and CDR2 FQGNSA. Study-wide results and limits: The study found persistent patients shared more public clonotypes (fewer than 3,000) than new patients (approximately 970).

These sequences were also reported in another study, on T cells in Graves' hyperthyroidism and ophthalmopathy. From that study: Together with thyroid ultrasound, orbital computed tomography, serum thyroxine and TRAb, clinical symptoms were used for diagnoses.

The sample in question was peripheral blood mononuclear cells (PBMCs), obtained at new diagnosis, from a patient treated with antithyroid drugs. This sequence joins TRBV7-2 and TRBJ2-7; D remains ambiguous. This TCR was recovered from a woman aged 25 to 39 with Graves disease. CDR3 in amino acids: CASSLEGKSYEQYF. DNA of the CDR3: TGTGCCAGCAGCTTAGAAGGGAAAAGCTACGAGCAGTACTTC.